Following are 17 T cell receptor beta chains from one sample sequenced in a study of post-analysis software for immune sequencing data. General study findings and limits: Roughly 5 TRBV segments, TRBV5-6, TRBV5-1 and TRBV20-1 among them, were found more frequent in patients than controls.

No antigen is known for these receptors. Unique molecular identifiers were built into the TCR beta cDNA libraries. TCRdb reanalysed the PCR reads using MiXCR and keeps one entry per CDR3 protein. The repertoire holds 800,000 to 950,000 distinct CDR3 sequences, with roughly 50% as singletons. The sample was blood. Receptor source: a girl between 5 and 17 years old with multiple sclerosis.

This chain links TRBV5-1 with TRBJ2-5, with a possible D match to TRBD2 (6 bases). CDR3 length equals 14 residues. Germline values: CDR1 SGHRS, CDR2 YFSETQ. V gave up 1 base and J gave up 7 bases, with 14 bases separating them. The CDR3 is CASSLQASEGTQYF. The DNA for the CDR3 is TGCGCCAGCAGCTTGCAGGCTAGCGAAGGGACCCAGTACTTC.

The CDR3 loop reads CSVENGGRYGYTF. The CDR3 DNA follows: TGCAGCGTTGAAAACGGAGGGCGGTATGGCTACACCTTC. The chain couples TRBV29-1 to TRBJ1-2; D uncertain. CDR1 is SQVTM and CDR2 is ANQGSEA in the germline V gene. The germline V and J ends were trimmed by 2 bases and 5 bases, with 12 bases remaining between them. The CDR3 contains 13 residues.

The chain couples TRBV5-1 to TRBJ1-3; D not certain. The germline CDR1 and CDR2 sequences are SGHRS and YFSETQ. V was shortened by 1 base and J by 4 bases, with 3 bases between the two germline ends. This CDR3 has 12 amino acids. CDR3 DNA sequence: TGCGCCAGCAGCTTGTTGGGAAACACCATATATTTT. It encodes CASSLLGNTIYF. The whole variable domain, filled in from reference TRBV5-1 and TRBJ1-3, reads KAGVTQTPRYLIKTRGQQVTLSCSPISGHRSVSWYQQTPGQGLQFLFEYFSETQRNKGNFPGRFSGRQFSNSRSEMNVSTLELGDSALYLCASSLLGNTIYFGEGSWLTVV.

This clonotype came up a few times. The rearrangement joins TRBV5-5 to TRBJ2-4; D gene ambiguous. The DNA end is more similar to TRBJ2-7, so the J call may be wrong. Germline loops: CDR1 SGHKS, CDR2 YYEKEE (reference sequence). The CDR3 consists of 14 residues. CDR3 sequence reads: CASSLAVGNYEQYF. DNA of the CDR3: TGTGCCAGCAGCTTGGCCGTGGGAAACTACGAGCAGTACTTC.

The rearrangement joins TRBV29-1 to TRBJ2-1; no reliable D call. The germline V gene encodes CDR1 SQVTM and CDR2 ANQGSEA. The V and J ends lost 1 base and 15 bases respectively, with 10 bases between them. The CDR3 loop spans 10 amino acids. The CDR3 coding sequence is TGCAGCGTTGAAGGGCAGGCTAGGTTCTTC. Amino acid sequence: CSVEGQARFF.

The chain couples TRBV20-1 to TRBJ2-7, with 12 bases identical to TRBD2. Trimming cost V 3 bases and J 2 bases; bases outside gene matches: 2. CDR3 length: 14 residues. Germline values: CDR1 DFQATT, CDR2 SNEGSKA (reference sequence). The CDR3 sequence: CSASSSGRAYEQYF. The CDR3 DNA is TGCAGTGCTAGTTCTAGCGGGAGGGCCTACGAGCAGTACTTC.

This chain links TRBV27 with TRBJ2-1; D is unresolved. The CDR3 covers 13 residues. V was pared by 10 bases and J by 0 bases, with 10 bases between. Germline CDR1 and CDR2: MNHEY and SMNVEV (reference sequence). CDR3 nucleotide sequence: TGTGCCACCAGAGGCGCCTCCTACAATGAGCAGTTCTTC. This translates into CATRGASYNEQFF.

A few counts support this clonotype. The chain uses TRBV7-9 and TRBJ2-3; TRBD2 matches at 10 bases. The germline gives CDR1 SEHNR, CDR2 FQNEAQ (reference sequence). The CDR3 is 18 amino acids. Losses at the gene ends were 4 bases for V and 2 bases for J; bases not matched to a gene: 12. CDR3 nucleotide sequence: TGTGCCAGCAGCTCCAGAGTGTTAGCGGGAGGCAACACAGATACGCAGTATTTT. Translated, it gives CASSSRVLAGGNTDTQYF.

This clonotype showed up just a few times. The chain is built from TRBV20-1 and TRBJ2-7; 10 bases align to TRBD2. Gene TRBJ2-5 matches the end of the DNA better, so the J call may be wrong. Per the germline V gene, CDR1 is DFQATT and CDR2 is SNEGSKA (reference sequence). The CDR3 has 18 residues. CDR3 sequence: CSARDLLLAGARGETQYF. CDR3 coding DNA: TGCAGTGCTAGAGATCTTTTGCTAGCGGGGGCCAGGGGAGAGACCCAGTACTTC.

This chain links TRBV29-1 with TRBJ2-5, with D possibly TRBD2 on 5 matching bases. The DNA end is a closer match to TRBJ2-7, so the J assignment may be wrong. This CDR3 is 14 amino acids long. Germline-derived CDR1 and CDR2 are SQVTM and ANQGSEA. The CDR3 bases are TGCAGCGTTGAATACGGTCTAGCTCGGCGCGAGCAGTACTTC. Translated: CSVEYGLARREQYF.

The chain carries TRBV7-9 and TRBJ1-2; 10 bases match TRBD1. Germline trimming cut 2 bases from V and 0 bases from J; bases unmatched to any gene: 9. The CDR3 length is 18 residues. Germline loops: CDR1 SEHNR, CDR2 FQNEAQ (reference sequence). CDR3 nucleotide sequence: TGTGCCAGCAGCTTATTCTGGGACAGGGGAGGGACTAACTATGGCTACACCTTC. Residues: CASSLFWDRGGTNYGYTF.

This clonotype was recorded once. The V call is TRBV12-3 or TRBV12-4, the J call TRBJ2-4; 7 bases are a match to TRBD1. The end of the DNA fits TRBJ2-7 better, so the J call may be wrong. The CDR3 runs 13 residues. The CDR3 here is CASRSRQGREQYF. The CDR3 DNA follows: TGTGCCAGCAGATCCAGACAGGGTCGCGAGCAGTACTTC.

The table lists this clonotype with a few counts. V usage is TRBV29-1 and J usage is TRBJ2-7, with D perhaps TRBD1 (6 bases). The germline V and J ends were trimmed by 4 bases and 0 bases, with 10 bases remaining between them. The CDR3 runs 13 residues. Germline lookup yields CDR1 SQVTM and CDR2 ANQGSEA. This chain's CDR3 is CSVGGGNSYEQYF. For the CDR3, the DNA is TGCAGCGTTGGAGGGGGAAACTCCTACGAGCAGTACTTC.

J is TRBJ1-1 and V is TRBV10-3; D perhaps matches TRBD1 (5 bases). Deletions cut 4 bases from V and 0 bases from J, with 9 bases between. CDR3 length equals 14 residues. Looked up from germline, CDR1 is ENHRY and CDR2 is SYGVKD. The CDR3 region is CAISGDGMNTEAFF. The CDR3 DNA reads TGTGCCATCAGTGGGGACGGAATGAACACTGAAGCTTTCTTT.

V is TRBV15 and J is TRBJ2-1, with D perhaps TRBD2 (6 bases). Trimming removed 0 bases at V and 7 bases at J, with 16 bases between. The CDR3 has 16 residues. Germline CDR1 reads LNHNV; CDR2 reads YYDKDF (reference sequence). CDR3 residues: CATSREWGDWRNEQFF. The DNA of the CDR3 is TGTGCCACCAGCAGAGAATGGGGGGACTGGCGGAATGAGCAGTTCTTC.

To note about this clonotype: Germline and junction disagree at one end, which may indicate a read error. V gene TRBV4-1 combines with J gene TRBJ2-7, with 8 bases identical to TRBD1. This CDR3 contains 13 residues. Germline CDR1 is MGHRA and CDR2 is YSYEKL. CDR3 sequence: CASGTGATYERYF. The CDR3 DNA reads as TGCGCCAGCGGGACAGGAGCTACCTACGAGCGGTACTTC.

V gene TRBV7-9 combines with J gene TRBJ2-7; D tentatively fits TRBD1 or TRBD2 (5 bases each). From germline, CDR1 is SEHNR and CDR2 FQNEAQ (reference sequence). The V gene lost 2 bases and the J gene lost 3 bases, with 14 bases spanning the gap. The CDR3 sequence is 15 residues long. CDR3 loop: CASSLSTGRIYEQYF. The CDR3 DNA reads TGTGCCAGCAGCTTATCAACGGGACGGATCTACGAGCAGTACTTC.